These 15 T cell receptor beta chains originate from one sample sequenced in a study of human T cells and chemical hapten exposure (dated by TCRdb to the early 2020s). The method behind the library was RACE. TCRdb shows the sequencer as NextSeq 500. TCRdb reran the public reads through fastp at Q25 and MiXCR, keeping productive beta chains. Rows matching on CDR3 protein sequence are summarized as one entry with the most common DNA and genes. For this sample the table gives over 55,000 distinct CDR3 sequences, of which 11% were detected only once. Approximately 1.5% of the sample goes to the ten largest clones. The meaning of the sample's time point label: patch test 3, about 24 weeks after DPC sensitization. The sample's treatment or condition label is to be understood as: therapeutic diphenylcyclopropenone sensitization with weekly scalp DPC. Sequenced material: whole blood, taken in connection with sensitization to the hapten diphenylcyclopropenone (DPC). These receptors all come from a woman aged 45-65 years with alopecia areata. Some clones in this sample may be carry-over from other donors' samples.

This clonotype has ten or more counts. The V gene is TRBV7-9, the J gene TRBJ2-5, with a tentative D call TRBD2 (5 bases). V lost 1 base and J 6 bases, leaving 15 bases between the germline ends. Germline CDR1 reads SEHNR; CDR2 reads FQNEAQ (reference sequence). The CDR3 contains 15 residues. The CDR3 DNA reads as TGTGCCAGCAGCTTAGAGATCGACGGGATGAAGACCCAGTACTTC. Translated, it gives CASSLEIDGMKTQYF. The whole variable domain, remainder taken from reference TRBV7-9 and TRBJ2-5, is DTGVSQNPRHKITKRGQNVTFRCDPISEHNRLYWYRQTLGQGPEFLTYFQNEAQLEKSRLLSDRFSAERPKGSFSTLEIQRTEQGDSAMYLCASSLEIDGMKTQYFGPGTRLLVL.

This clonotype was seen at least ten times. V and J are TRBV29-1 and TRBJ1-2; a possible D gene is TRBD1 (5 bases). Germline values: CDR1 SQVTM, CDR2 ANQGSEA. The CDR3 totals 10 residues. The CDR3 is CSTERGGYTF. In DNA form, the CDR3 reads TGCAGTACCGAAAGGGGAGGCTACACCTTC. The whole variable domain, filled in from reference TRBV29-1 and TRBJ1-2, reads SAVISQKPSRDICQRGTSLTIQCQVDSQVTMMFWYRQQPGQSLTLIATANQGSEATYESGFVIDKFPISRPNLTFSTLTVSNMSPEDSSIYLCSTERGGYTFGSGTRLTVV.

This clonotype was seen only a few times. The CDR3 reads CASSEGGYNSPLHF. CDR3 DNA: TGCGCCAGCAGCGAAGGGGGGTATAATTCACCCCTCCACTTT. V is TRBV5-1 and J is TRBJ1-6, with a weak D call TRBD1 (6 bases). The CDR3 spans 14 residues. The V gene's germline CDR1 is SGHRS and CDR2 YFSETQ. V was trimmed by 4 bases and J by 4 bases, leaving 9 bases between them.

This chain joins TRBV20-1 and TRBJ2-4; D is possibly TRBD1 or TRBD2 (5 bases each). The germline gives CDR1 DFQATT, CDR2 SNEGSKA (reference sequence). CDR3 length: 16 residues. V lost 0 bases, J lost 1 base, and 13 bases lay in between. The CDR3 sequence is CSARDRPEGAKNIQYF. Written as DNA, the CDR3 is TGCAGTGCTAGAGATCGGCCAGAGGGGGCCAAAAACATTCAGTACTTC.

This clonotype was counted only a few times. The chain employs TRBV5-1 and TRBJ1-2; the match to TRBD1 covers 9 bases. Per germline, CDR1 SGHRS and CDR2 YFSETQ. J gave up 8 bases and V 4 bases, and 12 bases lay outside the gene matches. This CDR3 contains 15 residues. The CDR3 DNA is TGCGCCAGCAGCCCGGGACCGGGACAGGGTAGGGGCTACACCTTC. It encodes CASSPGPGQGRGYTF.

The sample holds many counts of this clonotype. The genes are TRBV7-2 and TRBJ2-2; a possible D gene is TRBD2 (5 bases). Trimming stripped 5 bases from V and 3 bases from J, with 25 bases between. Germline lookup yields CDR1 SGHTA and CDR2 FQGNSA. This CDR3 has 19 amino acids. The CDR3, as DNA: TGTGCCAGCAGCCGAGAAGCGGTCCAGTTTCTCGGAGACACCGGGGAGCTGTTTTTT. As protein: CASSREAVQFLGDTGELFF.

This clonotype was counted a few times. The chain recombines TRBV12-3 or TRBV12-4 with TRBJ2-2; D remains ambiguous. The V end was cut by 6 bases, the J end by 8 bases, with 10 bases between. The CDR3 loop spans 12 amino acids. The CDR3 loop reads CASRLRAGELFF. The CDR3 DNA reads as TGTGCCAGCAGACTCAGAGCGGGGGAGCTGTTTTTT.

This clonotype has a count of ten or more. The chain combines TRBV7-6 with TRBJ2-3, with 7 bases that match TRBD1. V dropped 5 bases and J dropped 0; count of bases not matched to a gene: 8. Per the germline V gene, CDR1 is SGHVS and CDR2 is FNYEAQ. This CDR3 has 16 residues. The CDR3 nucleotides are TGTGCCAGCAGCAGGGACAGCCAACTCAGCACAGATACGCAGTATTTT. Amino acids: CASSRDSQLSTDTQYF.

This clonotype was picked up a small number of times. The rearrangement joins TRBV6-6 to TRBJ1-5; tentative D call: TRBD1 (6 bases). The V gene's germline CDR1 is MNHNY and CDR2 SVGAGI (reference sequence). The CDR3 has 15 residues. Trimming stripped 6 bases from V and 2 bases from J, with 14 bases between. DNA for the CDR3: TGTGCCAGCAGCCTAGGACAGTACCGCAATCAGCCCCAGCATTTT. It encodes CASSLGQYRNQPQHF.

This clonotype has at least ten counts. V usage is TRBV14 and J usage is TRBJ1-6; a possible D gene is TRBD1 (6 bases). Between the trimmed V and J ends, which lost 6 bases and 3 bases, there was a span of 9 bases. Germline V CDR1 and CDR2: SGHDN, FVKESK. The CDR3 runs to 14 residues. CDR3 DNA: TGTGCCAGCAGGACAGGTCTCTATAATTCACCCCTCCACTTT. Protein product: CASRTGLYNSPLHF.

This clonotype has at least ten counts. The chain uses TRBV18 and TRBJ2-5; the match to TRBD1 covers 8 bases. The CDR3 length is 14 residues. J lost 3 bases, V lost 2 bases, and 2 bases had no gene match. The V gene's germline CDR1 is KGHSH and CDR2 LQKENI. The CDR3 here is CASSPGQGKETQYF. CDR3 DNA: TGTGCCAGCTCACCAGGACAGGGAAAAGAGACCCAGTACTTC.

The chain uses TRBV21-1 and TRBJ2-3; the DNA was not used to check the table's D call, TRBD2. TRBV21-1 is marked as a pseudogene. There are 18 residues in the CDR3. This CDR3 is CASSKMERAKGPTDTQYF. CDR3 in DNA: TGTGCCAGCAGCAAAATGGAACGGGCCAAAGGCCCCACAGATACGCAGTATTTT.

This clonotype occurred a few times. The chain recombines TRBV28 with TRBJ1-6; the D is unclear. The CDR3 is 13 residues long. Trimming left V 6 bases short and J 6 bases short, with 9 bases between. Germline values: CDR1 MDHEN, CDR2 SYDVKM. The CDR3 DNA sequence: TGTGCCAGCAGGGAAGGGCTTAATTCACCCCTCCACTTT. Its translation: CASREGLNSPLHF. The whole variable domain, remainder taken from reference TRBV28 and TRBJ1-6, is DVKVTQSSRYLVKRTGEKVFLECVQDMDHENMFWYRQDPGLGLRLIYFSYDVKMKEKGDIPEGYSVSREKKERFSLILESASTNQTSMYLCASREGLNSPLHFGNGTRLTVT.

This clonotype was found a few times. The chain links TRBV11-2 to TRBJ1-6, with D hard to call. Trimming took 7 bases from V and 9 from J, leaving 19 bases between them. This CDR3 is 15 amino acids long. Germline V gene data show CDR1 as SGHAT and CDR2 as FQNNGV. CDR3 in DNA: TGTGCCAGCACCCCAACGGGGTGGAGGAGTTCACCCCTCCACTTT. Protein sequence: CASTPTGWRSSPLHF. The full variable domain, with the rest looked up from reference TRBV11-2 and TRBJ1-6, is EAGVAQSPRYKIIEKRQSVAFWCNPISGHATLYWYQQILGQGPKLLIQFQNNGVVDDSQLPKDRFSAERLKGVDSTLKIQPAKLEDSAVYLCASTPTGWRSSPLHFGNGTRLTVT.

The sample holds a few counts of this clonotype. The CDR3 here is CASSQVRWGTARETQYF. In DNA, the CDR3 is TGTGCCAGCAGCCAAGTACGGTGGGGGACAGCTCGGGAGACCCAGTACTTC. The rearrangement uses TRBV3-1 and TRBJ2-5, with 7 bases aligning to TRBD1. Unmatched junction bases numbered 13, after V lost 1 base and J lost 5 bases. The V gene's germline CDR1 is LGHDT and CDR2 YNNKEL (reference sequence). The CDR3 has 17 residues.